These 23 T cell receptor beta chains share one sample of origin, sequenced in a study of blood T cell repertoires in COVID-19. The protocol was immunoSEQ multiplex PCR, while the TCRdb copy is restricted to in-frame clones and leaves out a portion. The sample has approximately 53,000 clones, 80% to 85% seen once. Sequences were obtained from peripheral blood. Receptors originate from a woman over 75 with COVID-19, enrolled during active disease.

The chain uses TRBV28 and TRBJ1-2, with D possibly being TRBD1 (6 bases). The germline V and J ends were trimmed by 6 bases and 0 bases, with 14 bases remaining between them. Germline V gives CDR1 MDHEN, CDR2 SYDVKM. This CDR3 is built from 15 residues. This CDR3 reads CASREQGRPNYGYTF. CDR3 DNA sequence: TGTGCCAGCAGAGAACAGGGCAGGCCTAACTATGGCTACACCTTC.

The rearrangement joins TRBV30 to TRBJ2-1; D unclear. Trimming removed 0 bases from V and 13 bases from J, with 13 bases in between. CDR1 and CDR2 from the germline V gene are GTSNPN and SVGIG (reference sequence). CDR3 size: 12 residues. CDR3 amino acids: CAWSVTDLFQFF. The CDR3, as DNA: TGTGCCTGGAGTGTAACCGATCTATTCCAGTTCTTC.

Regarding this clone: An end of the junction does not agree with germline; a read error may underlie this. The chain couples TRBV2 to TRBJ1-5; the D gene is possibly TRBD1 (6 bases). CDR1 is SNHLY, CDR2 FYNNEI, per germline. The CDR3 has 16 amino acids. The CDR3, as DNA: TGTGCCAGCAGTGTAGGGGGGGCAGGGTCCAATCGGCCCCAGCATTTT. This sequence encodes CASSVGGAGSNRPQHF. The entire variable domain, with the rest obtained from reference TRBV2 and TRBJ1-5, is as follows: EPEVTQTPSHQVTQMGQEVILRCVPISNHLYFYWYRQILGQKVEFLVSFYNNEISEKSEIFDDQFSVERPDGSNFTLKIRSTKLEDSAMYFCASSVGGAGSNRPQHFGDGTRLSIL.

This chain joins TRBV27 and TRBJ2-5; TRBD2 aligns across 9 bases. Germline assignment: CDR1 MNHEY and CDR2 SMNVEV (reference sequence). The CDR3 spans 16 residues. With V trimmed by 3 bases and J by 0 bases, 5 bases remained unmatched. The CDR3 DNA reads TGTGCCAGCAGTTTCACTAGCGGGCCGTACCAAGAGACCCAGTACTTC. As protein: CASSFTSGPYQETQYF.

The chain employs TRBV25-1 and TRBJ2-3; 10 nucleotides agree with TRBD2. Germline V gene sequence: CDR1 MGHDK, CDR2 SYGVNS. V shed 5 bases, J shed 8 bases, and the junction held 1 base outside the gene matches. The CDR3 totals 12 residues. In DNA form, the CDR3 reads TGTGCCAGCAGTCTAGCGGGAGCTACGCAGTATTTT. Translated: CASSLAGATQYF.

This clone has more than one count but fewer than ten. This rearrangement joins TRBV11-2 to TRBJ2-7; 10 bases line up with TRBD2. The germline V gene has CDR1 SGHAT and CDR2 FQNNGV. This CDR3 region has 17 residues. The V gene end was trimmed by 2 bases and the J gene end by 4 bases; junction bases not matched to a gene: 11. DNA for the CDR3: TGTGCCAGCAGCTTACCCCCCTCGGGACTAGCGAGTTACGAGCAGTACTTC. It is translated as CASSLPPSGLASYEQYF.

The chain carries TRBV19 and TRBJ1-5; D ambiguous. The CDR3 is made up of 16 amino acids. Per the germline V gene, CDR1 is LNHDA and CDR2 is SQIVND (reference sequence). V was shortened by 9 bases and J by 1 base, with 19 bases between the two germline ends. The CDR3 protein is CASQRGERMSNQPQHF. CDR3 nucleotides: TGTGCCAGCCAACGGGGAGAGAGGATGAGCAATCAGCCCCAGCATTTT.

J is TRBJ1-4 and V is TRBV4-1, with D maybe TRBD1 (5 bases). Germline CDR1 reads MGHRA; CDR2 reads YSYEKL. Trimming stripped 1 base from V and 6 bases from J, with 15 bases between. The CDR3 runs to 16 residues. The CDR3 sequence: CASSQGPRGWDEKLFF. CDR3 DNA sequence: TGCGCCAGCAGCCAAGGACCTAGGGGTTGGGATGAAAAACTGTTTTTT.

The chain recombines TRBV5-1 with TRBJ1-1, with D possibly being TRBD1 (6 bases). In germline, CDR1 is SGHRS, CDR2 YFSETQ. V lost 5 bases and J lost 4, with 18 bases in between. The CDR3 contains 15 residues. Here the CDR3 DNA reads TGCGCCAGCAGAATACTAAACAGGGAGGGCACTGAAGCTTTCTTT. Translation: CASRILNREGTEAFF.

This chain uses TRBV3-1 (or the pseudogene TRBV3-2) with TRBJ2-7; TRBD2 matches 8 bases. Unmatched junction bases numbered 6, after V lost 0 bases and J lost 5 bases. The V gene's germline CDR1 is LGHDT and CDR2 YNNKEL (reference sequence). This CDR3 has 15 residues. The CDR3 is CASSQEAGVANEQYF. The CDR3 region has the DNA TGTGCCAGCAGCCAAGAAGCGGGAGTTGCCAACGAGCAGTACTTC.

The chain combines TRBV28 with TRBJ2-1, with TRBD1 identical over 7 bases. The CDR3 runs to 17 residues. The ends lost 3 bases at V and 0 bases at J; junction bases unmatched: 8. Germline assignment: CDR1 MDHEN and CDR2 SYDVKM. DNA for the CDR3: TGTGCCAGCAGTTTCCAGTCAGGGGGAAGCTCCTACAATGAGCAGTTCTTC. This codes for CASSFQSGGSSYNEQFF.

The chain has TRBV6-5 and TRBJ2-1; 9 nucleotides agree with TRBD1. The V and J ends lost 6 bases and 3 bases, in that order; junction bases with no gene match: 3. CDR1 is MNHEY and CDR2 is SVGAGI in the germline V gene. The CDR3 spans 14 residues. Written as DNA, the CDR3 is TGTGCCAGCAGCAGGGGACAGGGCTACAATGAGCAGTTCTTC. It translates to CASSRGQGYNEQFF.

This clone came up a few times. The chain combines TRBV30 with TRBJ2-2; TRBD2 matches at 7 bases. Germline V gives CDR1 GTSNPN, CDR2 SVGIG (reference sequence). The CDR3 loop spans 17 amino acids. The V segment lost 2 bases and the J segment 2 bases; nucleotides outside the gene matches: 11. CDR3 residues: CAWSLMGGTPNTGELFF. CDR3 in DNA: TGTGCCTGGAGTCTGATGGGGGGGACTCCAAACACCGGGGAGCTGTTTTTT.

The gene calls are TRBV19 and TRBJ2-7; 8 positions agree with TRBD1. CDR1 and CDR2 (germline): LNHDA, SQIVND (reference sequence). CDR3 length: 15 amino acids. Losses at the gene ends were 5 bases for V and 2 bases for J; bases not matched to a gene: 8. The CDR3 is CASSVGQGSAYEQYF. CDR3 nucleotides: TGTGCCAGTAGTGTCGGACAGGGATCGGCCTACGAGCAGTACTTC.

This clone was detected only a few times. The V and J genes are TRBV6-2 or TRBV6-3 and TRBJ1-5, with D possibly matching TRBD1 (6 bases). Germline CDR1 and CDR2: MNHEY and SVGEGT. Trimming pared 2 bases from V and 4 bases from J, leaving 9 bases between. The CDR3 sequence is 14 residues long. The CDR3 DNA sequence: TGTGCCAGCAGTTACCTACAGGGTAATCAGCCCCAGCATTTT. It is translated as CASSYLQGNQPQHF.

The chain employs TRBV30 and TRBJ2-3; the match to TRBD1 covers 7 bases. CDR1 is GTSNPN and CDR2 is SVGIG in the germline V gene (reference sequence). The CDR3 is 15 residues long. V trimming: 3 bases; J trimming: 2 bases; junction bases outside the gene matches: 8. For the CDR3, the DNA is TGTGCCTGGAGCGCTACGACAGGGCACACAGATACGCAGTATTTT. Translated: CAWSATTGHTDTQYF.

V gene TRBV9 combines with J gene TRBJ1-6; D not certain. V was shortened by 3 bases and J by 0 bases, with 7 bases between the two germline ends. This CDR3 has 15 amino acids. Per germline, CDR1 SGDLS and CDR2 YYNGEE. DNA of the CDR3: TGTGCCAGCAGCGAGGAGAGCTCCTATAATTCACCCCTCCACTTT. Translated, it gives CASSEESSYNSPLHF.

This chain uses TRBV5-4 with TRBJ2-7; D may be TRBD2 (6 bases). The CDR3 is 15 residues long. Germline V lookup: CDR1 SGHNT, CDR2 YYREEE (reference sequence). Trimming stripped 2 bases from V and 4 bases from J, with 16 bases between. The CDR3 sequence is CASSFGAGTEYEQYF. The CDR3, as DNA: TGTGCCAGCAGCTTTGGGGCGGGGACGGAGTACGAGCAGTACTTC.

The table lists this clone with a few counts. The chain carries TRBV27 and TRBJ1-6, with 7 bases lining up with TRBD1. The CDR3 length is 14 residues. The ends lost 8 bases at V and 5 bases at J; junction bases unmatched: 6. Germline V gene lookup returns CDR1 MNHEY and CDR2 SMNVEV (reference sequence). In DNA form, the CDR3 reads TGTGCCAGCCGAACGGGACAGCATAATTCACCCCTCCACTTT. Translated, it gives CASRTGQHNSPLHF.

This rearrangement joins TRBV19 to TRBJ2-7; weak D call: TRBD1 (6 bases). The CDR3 loop spans 16 amino acids. V was shortened by 5 bases and J by 0 bases, with 17 bases between the two germline ends. Germline V gives CDR1 LNHDA, CDR2 SQIVND (reference sequence). CDR3 in DNA: TGTGCCAGTAGTCCCCGGACAGATTCGAGCTCCTACGAGCAGTACTTC. Residues: CASSPRTDSSSYEQYF.

This rearrangement joins TRBV24-1 to TRBJ2-6, with D possibly TRBD1 on 5 matching bases. The CDR3 runs to 16 residues. The V and J ends lost 4 bases and 2 bases respectively, with 11 bases between them. In germline, CDR1 is KGHDR, CDR2 SFDVKD. The CDR3 loop is CATSDPKGTGANVLTF. CDR3 bases: TGTGCCACCAGTGACCCAAAGGGGACTGGGGCCAACGTCCTGACTTTC.

The V and J genes are TRBV27 and TRBJ2-7; a possible D gene is TRBD1 (6 bases). V was trimmed by 3 bases and J by 1 base, leaving 7 bases between them. Germline V gene data show CDR1 as MNHEY and CDR2 as SMNVEV (reference sequence). The CDR3 is 13 residues long. The CDR3 DNA is TGTGCCAGCAGTTTGGGACAATCCTACGAGCAGTACTTC. Encoded protein: CASSLGQSYEQYF.

V is TRBV21-1 and J is TRBJ1-4; the table's TRBD1 call for D was not verified on the DNA. TRBV21-1 is tagged as a pseudogene. The CDR3 sequence is 18 residues long. CDR3 loop: CATPQDREGGGLEEKLFF. In DNA form, the CDR3 reads TGTGCCACCCCCCAGGACAGGGAAGGGGGGGGGTTGGAGGAAAAACTGTTTTTT.